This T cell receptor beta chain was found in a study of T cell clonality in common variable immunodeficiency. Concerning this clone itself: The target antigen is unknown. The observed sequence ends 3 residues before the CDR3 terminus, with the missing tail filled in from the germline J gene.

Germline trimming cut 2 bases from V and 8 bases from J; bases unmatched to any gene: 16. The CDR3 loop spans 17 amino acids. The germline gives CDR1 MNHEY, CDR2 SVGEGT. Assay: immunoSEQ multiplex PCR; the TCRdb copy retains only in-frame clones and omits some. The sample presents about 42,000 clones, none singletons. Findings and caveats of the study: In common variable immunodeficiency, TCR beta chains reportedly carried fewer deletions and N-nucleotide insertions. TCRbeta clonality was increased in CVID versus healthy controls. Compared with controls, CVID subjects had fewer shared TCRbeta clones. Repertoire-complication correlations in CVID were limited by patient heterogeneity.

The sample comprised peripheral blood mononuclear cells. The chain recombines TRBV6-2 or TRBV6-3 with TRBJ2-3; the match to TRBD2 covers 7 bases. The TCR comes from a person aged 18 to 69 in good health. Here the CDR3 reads CASSYHPGGTTGGTQYF. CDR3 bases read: TGTGCCAGCAGTTACCATCCAGGCGGGACTACGGGGGGTACG.